This T cell receptor beta chain was sequenced during a study of blood T cells in healthy people across ages. General observations from the study: CMV infection status of these donors was not known.

This clonotype appeared a few times. No antigen is known for it. The CDR3 totals 15 residues. Trimming at V came to 0 bases and at J to 9 bases, leaving 8 bases not matched to a gene. Germline CDR1 MNHEY, CDR2 SVGAGI. It was with a sample-barcoded 5' primer and a J-beta primer mix that a second PCR of roughly 7 to 12 cycles was run. Every cDNA was tagged by a template-switch adaptor with 12 random nucleotides. Each CDR3 protein gets one entry after TCRdb re-called the 5' RACE reads with MiXCR. Counted here are 600,000 to 800,000 distinct CDR3 sequences, over 20% occurring once; the ten biggest clones make up 3% to 4.5%.

The material sequenced was blood. This receptor was obtained from a man in his 70s in good health. The chain combines TRBV6-5 with TRBJ2-5, with TRBD2 identical over 9 bases. The CDR3 bases are TGTGCCAGCAGTTACTCTCCTAGCGGGAATTTGGCCCAGTACTTC. It is translated as CASSYSPSGNLAQYF.